This TCR beta chain is drawn from a study of cytomegalovirus exposure and HLA in healthy donors. Study outcomes and limitations: The authors reported that TCR beta sequences could predict HLA-A and HLA-B alleles. These predictions were accurate for most subjects in the first cohort. Upon later analysis, HLA-associated TCR beta chains proved more clonally expanded than other, equally common chains. Presence/absence analyses rested on an assumption that sequencing depth was roughly uniform across donors. The study designated 160 or so TCR beta chains cytomegalovirus-associated.

Of note for this clone: The antigen is undetermined.

J gave up 5 bases and V 3 bases, and 7 bases lay outside the gene matches. This CDR3 has 15 residues. The germline V gene has CDR1 SGDLS and CDR2 YYNGEE. The PCR used 60 Vbeta and 13 Jbeta primers. The table came from immunoSEQ multiplex PCR; TCRdb's copy has only in-frame clones and leaves some out. The sample carries 90,000 to 110,000 clones, roughly 79% recorded once. The receptor's source is a man between 40 and 49 years old in good health and CMV-seronegative. The V and J genes are TRBV9 and TRBJ2-5; 10 positions match TRBD2. Sequenced sample: PBMCs. The CDR3 DNA reads as TGTGCCAGCAGCGGCGGGACTAGCGTCTTCGAGACCCAGTACTTC. Translation gives CASSGGTSVFETQYF.